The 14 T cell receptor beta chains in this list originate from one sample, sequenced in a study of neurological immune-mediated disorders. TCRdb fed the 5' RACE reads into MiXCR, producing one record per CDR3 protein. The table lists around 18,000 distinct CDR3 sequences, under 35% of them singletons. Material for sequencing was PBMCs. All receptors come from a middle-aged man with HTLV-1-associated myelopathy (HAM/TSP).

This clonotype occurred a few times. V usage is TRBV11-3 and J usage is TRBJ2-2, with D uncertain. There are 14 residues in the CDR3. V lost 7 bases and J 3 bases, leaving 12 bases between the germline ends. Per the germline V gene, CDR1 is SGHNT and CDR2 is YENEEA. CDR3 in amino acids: CASTNYPDTGELFF. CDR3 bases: TGTGCCAGCACGAACTATCCGGACACCGGGGAGCTGTTTTTT.

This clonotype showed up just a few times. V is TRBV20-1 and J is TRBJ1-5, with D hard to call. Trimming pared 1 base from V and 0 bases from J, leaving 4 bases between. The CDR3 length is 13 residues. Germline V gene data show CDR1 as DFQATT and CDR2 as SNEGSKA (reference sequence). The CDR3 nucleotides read TGCAGTGCTAGAGGGGATAGCAATCAGCCCCAGCATTTT. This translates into CSARGDSNQPQHF.

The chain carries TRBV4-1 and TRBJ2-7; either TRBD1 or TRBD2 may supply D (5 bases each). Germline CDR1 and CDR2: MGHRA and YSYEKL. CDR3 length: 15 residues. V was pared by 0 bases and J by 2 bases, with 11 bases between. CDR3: CASSQEGTVAYEQYF. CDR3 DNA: TGCGCCAGCAGCCAAGAGGGGACGGTTGCCTACGAGCAGTACTTC.

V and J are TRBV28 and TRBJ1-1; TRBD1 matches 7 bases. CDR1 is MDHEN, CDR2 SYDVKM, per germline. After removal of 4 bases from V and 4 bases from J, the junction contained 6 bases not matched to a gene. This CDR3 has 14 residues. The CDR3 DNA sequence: TGTGCCAGCAGTTACCCCAACAGGGGCACTGAAGCTTTCTTT. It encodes CASSYPNRGTEAFF.

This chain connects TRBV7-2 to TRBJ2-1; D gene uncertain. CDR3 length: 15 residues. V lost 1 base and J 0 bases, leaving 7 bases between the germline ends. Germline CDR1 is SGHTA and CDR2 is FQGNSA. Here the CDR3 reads CASSLDESSYNEQFF. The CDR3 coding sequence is TGTGCCAGCAGCTTAGACGAGAGCTCCTACAATGAGCAGTTCTTC.

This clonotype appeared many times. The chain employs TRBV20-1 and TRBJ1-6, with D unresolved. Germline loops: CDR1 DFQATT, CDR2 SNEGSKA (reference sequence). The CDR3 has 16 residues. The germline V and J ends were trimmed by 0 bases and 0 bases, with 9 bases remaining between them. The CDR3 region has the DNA TGCAGTGCTAGAGAGTACGAGAGCTCCTATAATTCACCCCTCCACTTT. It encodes CSAREYESSYNSPLHF.

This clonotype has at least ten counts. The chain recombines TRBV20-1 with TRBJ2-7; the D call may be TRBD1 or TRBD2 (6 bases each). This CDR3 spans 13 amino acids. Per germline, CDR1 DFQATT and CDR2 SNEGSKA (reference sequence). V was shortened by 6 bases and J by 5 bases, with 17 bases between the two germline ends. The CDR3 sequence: CSAGGQIDNEQYF. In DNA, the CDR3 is TGCAGTGCCGGGGGACAAATCGACAACGAGCAGTACTTC.

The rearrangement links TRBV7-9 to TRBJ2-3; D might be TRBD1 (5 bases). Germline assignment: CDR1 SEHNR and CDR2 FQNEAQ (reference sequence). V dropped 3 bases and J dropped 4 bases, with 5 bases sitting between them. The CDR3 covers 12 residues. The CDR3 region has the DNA TGTGCCAGCAGCTTGACAGCAGATACGCAGTATTTT. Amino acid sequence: CASSLTADTQYF.

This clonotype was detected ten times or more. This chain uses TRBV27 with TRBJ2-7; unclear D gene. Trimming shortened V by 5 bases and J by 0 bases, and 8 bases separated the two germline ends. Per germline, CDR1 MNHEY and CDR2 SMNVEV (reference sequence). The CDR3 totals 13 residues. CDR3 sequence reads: CASSRYSSYEQYF. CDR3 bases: TGTGCCAGCAGTCGATACAGCTCCTACGAGCAGTACTTC.

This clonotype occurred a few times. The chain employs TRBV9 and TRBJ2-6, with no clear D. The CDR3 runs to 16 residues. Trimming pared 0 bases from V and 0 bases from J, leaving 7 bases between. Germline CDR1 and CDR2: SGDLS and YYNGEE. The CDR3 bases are TGTGCCAGCAGCGTAGAGGCCTTCTCTGGGGCCAACGTCCTGACTTTC. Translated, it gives CASSVEAFSGANVLTF.

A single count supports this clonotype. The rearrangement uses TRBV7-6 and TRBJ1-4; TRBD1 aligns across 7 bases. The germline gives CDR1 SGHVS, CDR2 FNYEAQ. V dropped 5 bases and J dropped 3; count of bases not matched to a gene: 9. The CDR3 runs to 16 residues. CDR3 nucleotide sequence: TGTGCCAGCAGCCCCGGACAGGACCTTCCTAATGAAAAACTGTTTTTT. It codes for CASSPGQDLPNEKLFF.

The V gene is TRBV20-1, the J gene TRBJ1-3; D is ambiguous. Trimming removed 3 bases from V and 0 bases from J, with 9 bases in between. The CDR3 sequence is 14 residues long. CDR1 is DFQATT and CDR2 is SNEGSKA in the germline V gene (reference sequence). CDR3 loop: CSASPAGSGNTIYF. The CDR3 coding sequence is TGCAGTGCTAGTCCGGCAGGCTCTGGAAACACCATATATTTT.

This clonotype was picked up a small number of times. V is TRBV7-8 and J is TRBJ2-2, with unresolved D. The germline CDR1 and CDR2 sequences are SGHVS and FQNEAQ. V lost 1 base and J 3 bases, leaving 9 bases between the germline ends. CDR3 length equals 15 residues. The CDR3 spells CASSLGAGDTGELFF. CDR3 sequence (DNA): TGTGCCAGCAGCTTAGGGGCAGGAGACACCGGGGAGCTGTTTTTT.

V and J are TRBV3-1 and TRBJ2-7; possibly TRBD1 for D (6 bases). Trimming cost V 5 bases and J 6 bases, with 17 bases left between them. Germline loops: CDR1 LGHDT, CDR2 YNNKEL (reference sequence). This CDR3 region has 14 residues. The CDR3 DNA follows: TGTGCCAGCAGCTCCGGGACACCCCGGGGCGAGCAGTACTTC. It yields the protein CASSSGTPRGEQYF.